This T cell receptor (beta chain) originates from a study of blood T cell repertoires in COVID-19. Study-wide background: Nucleic acid was either cDNA or gDNA, and it came from T cells, B-cell-depleted T cells, or PBMCs.

Produced via immunoSEQ multiplex PCR; TCRdb's table is partial and in-frame only. Counted here are roughly 250,000 clones, around 85% occurring once; the ten biggest clones make up 0.85% to 0.9%. Germline V CDR1 and CDR2: MNHEY, SMNVEV (reference sequence). J gave up 1 base and V 5 bases, and 3 bases lay outside the gene matches. The CDR3 covers 15 residues. While infection was still active, Seattle patients were enrolled and then followed longitudinally. This TCR was recovered from a human donor with COVID-19, enrolled during active disease. The donor label of this sample is uncertain. The specimen sequenced was peripheral blood. The V call is TRBV27, the J call TRBJ2-5, with 11 bases identical to TRBD2. The CDR3 coding sequence is TGTGCCAGCAGTCAGACTAGCGGGGTCCAAGAGACCCAGTACTTC. The encoded protein is CASSQTSGVQETQYF.